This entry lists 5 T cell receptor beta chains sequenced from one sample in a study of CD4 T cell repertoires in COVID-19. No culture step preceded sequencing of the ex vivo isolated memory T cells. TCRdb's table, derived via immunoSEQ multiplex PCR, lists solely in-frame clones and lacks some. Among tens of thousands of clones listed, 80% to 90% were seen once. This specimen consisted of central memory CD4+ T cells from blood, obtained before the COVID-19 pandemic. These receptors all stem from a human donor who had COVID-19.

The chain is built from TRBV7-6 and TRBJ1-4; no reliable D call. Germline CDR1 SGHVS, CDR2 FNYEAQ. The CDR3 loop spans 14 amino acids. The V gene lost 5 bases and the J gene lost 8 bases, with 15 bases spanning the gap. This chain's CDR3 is CASSVWGGNEKLFF. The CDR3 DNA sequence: TGTGCCAGCAGCGTATGGGGAGGGAACGAAAAACTGTTTTTT.

The CDR3 nucleotides are TGTGCCAGCAGCGAGGTGGATACGCAGTATTTT. As protein: CASSEVDTQYF. This chain connects TRBV6-6 to TRBJ2-3; no clear D. CDR3 length equals 11 residues. Trimming cost V 6 bases and J 6 bases, with 7 bases left between them. Germline V gene lookup returns CDR1 MNHNY and CDR2 SVGAGI (reference sequence).

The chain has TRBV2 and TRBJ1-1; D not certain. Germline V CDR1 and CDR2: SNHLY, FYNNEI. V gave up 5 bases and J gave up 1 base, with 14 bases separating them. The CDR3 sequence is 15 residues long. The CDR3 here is CASSRTFLGNTEAFF. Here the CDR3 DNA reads TGTGCCAGCAGTCGGACTTTTTTAGGGAACACTGAAGCTTTCTTT.

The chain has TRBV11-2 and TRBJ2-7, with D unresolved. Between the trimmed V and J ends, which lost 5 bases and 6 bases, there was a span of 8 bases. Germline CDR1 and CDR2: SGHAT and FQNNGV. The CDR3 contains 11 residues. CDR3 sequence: CASSPHFEQYF. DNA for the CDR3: TGTGCCAGCAGCCCTCACTTCGAGCAGTACTTC.

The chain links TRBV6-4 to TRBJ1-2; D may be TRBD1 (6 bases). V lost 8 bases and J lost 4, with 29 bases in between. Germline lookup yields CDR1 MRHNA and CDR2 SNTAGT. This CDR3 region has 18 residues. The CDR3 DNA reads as TGTGCCAGCCCTTCGCCCAAGGACAGACAAATTAGGGTCTATGGCTACACCTTC. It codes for CASPSPKDRQIRVYGYTF.